One TCR beta chain is described in this entry. No antigen is known for it. TCRdb processed the 5' RACE reads anew with MiXCR; each CDR3 protein has one entry. The sample lists approximately 300,000 distinct CDR3 sequences; under 8.5% were seen once. The record originates from a study of CD8 T cells in ankylosing spondylitis. Study-wide findings and caveats: One TCR beta motif, made up of seven to nine highly homologous variants, appeared characteristic of ankylosing spondylitis blood.

The specimen sequenced was blood, either unsorted or a sorted T cell fraction (not recorded which). The sequence was collected from a male donor with ankylosing spondylitis.

In DNA form, the CDR3 reads TGTGCCAGCAGTCCCGGGACAGAAGGAAACACCATATATTTT. Its protein product is CASSPGTEGNTIYF. V gene TRBV12-3 or TRBV12-4 combines with J gene TRBJ1-3, with 7 bases aligning to TRBD1. Germline trimming cut 5 bases from V and 4 bases from J; bases unmatched to any gene: 5. CDR3 length: 14 residues.